These 22 T cell receptor beta chains originate from one sample sequenced in a study of shared T cell receptors in the human thymus. Produced via immunoSEQ multiplex PCR; TCRdb's table is partial and in-frame only. Here the sample spans about 380,000 clones, over 90% being singletons. Material: thymocytes. The receptors were sampled from a human donor.

The J gene is TRBJ2-5, the V gene TRBV28, with D possibly being TRBD2 (5 bases). The CDR3 is made up of 13 amino acids. Trimming cost V 8 bases and J 3 bases, with 13 bases left between them. Germline V gene sequence: CDR1 MDHEN, CDR2 SYDVKM. CDR3 DNA: TGTGCCAGCTTCGGACTGAATAAAGAGACCCAGTACTTC. This gives the protein CASFGLNKETQYF.

The chain has TRBV5-1 and TRBJ2-7; the D gene is possibly TRBD2 (5 bases). CDR1 is SGHRS, CDR2 YFSETQ, per germline. The CDR3 is made up of 15 amino acids. Trimming took 4 bases from V and 4 from J, leaving 18 bases between them. The CDR3 sequence is CASSPPGLRMYEQYF. In DNA form, the CDR3 reads TGCGCCAGCAGCCCCCCCGGACTGAGGATGTACGAGCAGTACTTC. The complete variable domain, with remaining parts taken from reference TRBV5-1 and TRBJ2-7, reads KAGVTQTPRYLIKTRGQQVTLSCSPISGHRSVSWYQQTPGQGLQFLFEYFSETQRNKGNFPGRFSGRQFSNSRSEMNVSTLELGDSALYLCASSPPGLRMYEQYFGPGTRLTVT.

The V call is TRBV7-9, the J call TRBJ1-1; D uncertain. The germline CDR1 and CDR2 sequences are SEHNR and FQNEAQ (reference sequence). V lost 6 bases to trimming and J lost 0 bases, with 14 bases between them. CDR3 size: 15 residues. The CDR3 loop reads CASRFSGNMNTEAFF. DNA for the CDR3: TGTGCCAGCAGATTTTCGGGGAACATGAACACTGAAGCTTTCTTT.

This chain links TRBV7-3 with TRBJ1-4; D not certain. CDR1 and CDR2 from the germline V gene are SGHTA and FQGTGA. There are 17 residues in the CDR3. The V and J ends lost 5 bases and 4 bases respectively, with 20 bases between them. The CDR3 nucleotides are TGTGCCAGCAGCCCACCCTCCTGGACGGTCGATAATGAAAAACTGTTTTTT. Its protein is CASSPPSWTVDNEKLFF.

This chain links TRBV6-1 with TRBJ1-2; possibly TRBD1 for D (5 bases). V lost 0 bases and J 4 bases, leaving 9 bases between the germline ends. In germline, CDR1 is MNHNS, CDR2 SASEGT. This CDR3 has 14 residues. The CDR3 loop reads CASSEAGLGYGYTF. The DNA for the CDR3 is TGTGCCAGCAGTGAAGCGGGGCTTGGCTATGGCTACACCTTC.

The gene calls are TRBV6-6 and TRBJ2-7, with a weak D call TRBD2 (6 bases). This CDR3 spans 16 amino acids. Trimming took 1 base from V and 0 from J, leaving 13 bases between them. The germline V gene has CDR1 MNHNY and CDR2 SVGAGI (reference sequence). CDR3 in amino acids: CASSYFGTPSSYEQYF. The CDR3 bases are TGTGCCAGCAGTTACTTCGGGACTCCCAGCTCCTACGAGCAGTACTTC.

Worth noting for this clone: The junction shows a germline mismatch at one end, possibly a read error. The chain couples TRBV7-7 to TRBJ1-1; D is unresolved. This CDR3 region has 15 residues. Germline V gene sequence: CDR1 SSHAT, CDR2 FNYEAQ (reference sequence). The CDR3 region has the DNA TGTGCTAGCACCTATCCCTTCCCCACGAACACTGAAGCTTTCTTT. It yields the protein CASTYPFPTNTEAFF. Drawing the rest from reference TRBV7-7 and TRBJ1-1, the complete variable domain is GAGVSQSPRYKVTKRGQDVTLRCDPISSHATLYWYQQALGQGPEFLTYFNYEAQPDKSGLPSDRFSAERPEGSISTLTIQRTEQRDSAMYRCASTYPFPTNTEAFFGQGTRLTVV.

The rearrangement joins TRBV6-1 to TRBJ1-5; 10 bases line up with TRBD1. The CDR3 extends over 14 amino acids. V lost 10 bases to trimming and J lost 1 base; unmatched junction nucleotides: 4. Germline V lookup: CDR1 MNHNS, CDR2 SASEGT. The CDR3 nucleotides are TGTGCCATACGACAGGGGGCGAGCAATCAGCCCCAGCATTTT. It codes for CAIRQGASNQPQHF.

J is TRBJ2-1 and V is TRBV7-8; D not certain. The CDR3 loop spans 14 amino acids. Germline V gene lookup returns CDR1 SGHVS and CDR2 FQNEAQ. V shed 1 base and J shed 8 bases, with 12 bases lying between them. CDR3 in amino acids: CASSLVSPVDEQFF. In nucleotides, the CDR3 is TGTGCCAGCAGCTTAGTTTCTCCGGTGGATGAGCAGTTCTTC.

The V and J genes are TRBV19 and TRBJ2-3; D is unresolved. The CDR3 covers 15 residues. Looked up from germline, CDR1 is LNHDA and CDR2 is SQIVND (reference sequence). Trimming pared 2 bases from V and 0 bases from J, leaving 9 bases between. CDR3 sequence: CASSIMGESTDTQYF. The CDR3 region has the DNA TGTGCCAGTAGTATAATGGGTGAAAGCACAGATACGCAGTATTTT.

CDR3 sequence reads: CASSFSGTATFATNEKLFF. In DNA form, the CDR3 reads TGTGCCAGCAGTTTCTCTGGGACAGCCACCTTTGCAACTAATGAAAAACTGTTTTTT. The chain uses TRBV28 and TRBJ1-4; TRBD1 matches 7 bases. This CDR3 comprises 19 residues. The junction had 13 bases not matched to a gene; V was cut back by 3 bases and J by 0 bases. The germline gives CDR1 MDHEN, CDR2 SYDVKM.

This chain connects TRBV21-1 to TRBJ2-7; no check of the table's D call, TRBD1, against the DNA was made. TRBV21-1 is classified as a pseudogene. This CDR3 contains 17 residues. The CDR3 is CASSKALSVLTVYEQYF. CDR3 DNA: TGTGCCAGCAGCAAAGCGCTTTCGGTTTTGACAGTCTACGAGCAGTACTTC.

The rearrangement joins TRBV30 to TRBJ2-7; 8 positions match TRBD1. Trimming cost V 8 bases and J 5 bases; bases outside gene matches: 5. This CDR3 comprises 11 residues. Per the germline V gene, CDR1 is GTSNPN and CDR2 is SVGIG (reference sequence). This CDR3 is CAIGQGHEQYF. In nucleotides, the CDR3 is TGTGCCATCGGACAGGGCCACGAGCAGTACTTC.

The chain has TRBV2 and TRBJ1-4; 9 bases fit TRBD1. The CDR3 has 22 residues. In germline, CDR1 is SNHLY, CDR2 FYNNEI. V lost 0 bases, J lost 7 bases, and 24 bases stayed unmatched. The CDR3: CASSEALSEYRRTGDRVEKLFF. In DNA, the CDR3 is TGTGCCAGCAGTGAAGCGCTTTCTGAATACCGGCGGACAGGGGATAGAGTTGAAAAACTGTTTTTT.

The rearrangement links TRBV2 to TRBJ2-3; 9 nucleotides line up with TRBD2. Trimming took 2 bases from V and 0 from J; bases not matched to a gene: 18. This CDR3 spans 21 amino acids. Germline V gene sequence: CDR1 SNHLY, CDR2 FYNNEI. Here the CDR3 DNA reads TGTGCCAGCAGTGAATACGCTCGCAGTGGTAGCGGGAGCGTGAGCACAGATACGCAGTATTTT. As protein: CASSEYARSGSGSVSTDTQYF.

The chain combines TRBV18 with TRBJ2-7; 7 bases fit TRBD2. After removal of 0 bases from V and 4 bases from J, the junction contained 9 bases not matched to a gene. CDR1 is KGHSH, CDR2 LQKENI, per germline. The CDR3 is 16 residues long. The CDR3 DNA reads TGTGCCAGCTCACCACCGACGGCGGGAGCGAAGTACGAGCAGTACTTC. Protein sequence: CASSPPTAGAKYEQYF.

The DNA of the CDR3 is TGTGCCAGCAGTTCACAGTCAAAGGGACACCTGGACAGATGGGGGGAGCAGTACTTC. Translated: CASSSQSKGHLDRWGEQYF. The rearrangement joins TRBV28 to TRBJ2-7, with D maybe TRBD1 (6 bases). With 4 bases removed from V and 7 bases from J, the gap between germline ends came to 32 bases. The germline V gene encodes CDR1 MDHEN and CDR2 SYDVKM. The CDR3 totals 19 residues.

This chain joins TRBV2 and TRBJ1-2; D is undetermined. The germline CDR1 and CDR2 sequences are SNHLY and FYNNEI. The germline V and J ends were trimmed by 6 bases and 5 bases, with 10 bases remaining between them. This CDR3 has 12 residues. CDR3 in amino acids: CASSWTQYGYTF. The CDR3 DNA sequence: TGTGCCAGCAGCTGGACTCAATATGGCTACACCTTC.

The chain employs TRBV9 and TRBJ2-7; D is perhaps TRBD2 (7 bases). CDR3 length: 15 amino acids. The germline V gene encodes CDR1 SGDLS and CDR2 YYNGEE. The germline V and J ends were trimmed by 0 bases and 6 bases, with 16 bases remaining between them. This chain's CDR3 is CASSVARGQSSEQYF. CDR3 DNA: TGTGCCAGCAGCGTAGCGCGGGGGCAAAGCTCCGAGCAGTACTTC.

This rearrangement joins TRBV7-2 to TRBJ2-3; 9 bases agree with TRBD2. Per germline, CDR1 SGHTA and CDR2 FQGNSA. Trimming cost V 2 bases and J 0 bases; bases outside gene matches: 9. The CDR3 spans 18 residues. Here the CDR3 reads CASSLYVRREGSTDTQYF. CDR3 sequence (DNA): TGTGCCAGCAGCTTATACGTCCGGCGGGAGGGGAGCACAGATACGCAGTATTTT.

A single count supports this clone. The chain recombines TRBV30 with TRBJ2-7; 7 bases match TRBD1. Looked up from germline, CDR1 is GTSNPN and CDR2 is SVGIG (reference sequence). Germline trimming cut 1 base from V and 5 bases from J; bases unmatched to any gene: 11. The CDR3 runs 15 residues. CDR3 sequence: CAWSDERQGNHEQYF. The CDR3 DNA is TGTGCCTGGAGTGATGAGAGACAGGGTAACCACGAGCAGTACTTC.

V gene TRBV27 combines with J gene TRBJ2-7; D uncertain. Trimming stripped 4 bases from V and 4 bases from J, with 11 bases between. CDR3 length: 13 residues. CDR1 MNHEY and CDR2 SMNVEV come from the germline V gene (reference sequence). CDR3 nucleotides: TGTGCCAGCAGTTCCGCAGGAGTTTACGAGCAGTACTTC. This gives the protein CASSSAGVYEQYF.